Listed below are T cell receptor beta chains from one sample, sequenced in a study of early T cells in non-severe SARS-CoV-2 infection. TCRdb reanalysed the 5' RACE reads using MiXCR and keeps one entry per CDR3 protein. Of around 27,000 distinct CDR3 sequences listed, roughly 2.8% are singletons. Sequenced: whole blood. These TCRs come from an adult who was a healthcare worker with PCR-confirmed SARS-CoV-2 infection or an uninfected control (not recorded which). Each CDR3 is given with its conserved first and last residue. The D gene is left open where the match is weak. The listing skips clone size in some rows; elsewhere it reads once, few, many or a size class.

TGTGCCAGCAGTAGGGGTTACTCTAGCACAGATACGCAGTATTTT,CASSRGYSSTDTQYF,.,.,TRBJ2-3,TRBV25-1
TGTGCCAGCAGCCAACACGAGAACACTGAAGCTTTCTTT,CASSQHENTEAFF,.,many,TRBJ1-1,TRBV3-1
TGCAGTGCCAGACAGGGGGACTATGGCTACACCTTC,CSARQGDYGYTF,TRBD1,medium-sized,TRBJ1-2,TRBV20-1
TGTGCCAGCAGCCAAGCGGGGGCATCGCAAGAGACCCAGTACTTC,CASSQAGASQETQYF,TRBD2,many,TRBJ2-5,TRBV9
TGTGCCAGCAGTTTATCCCGCCCAGTTCAGTACTTC,CASSLSRPVQYF,.,many,TRBJ2-4,TRBV12-3/TRBV12-4
TGTGCCAGCAGTAACACCGGGACAGCTAACTATGGCTACACCTTC,CASSNTGTANYGYTF,TRBD1,many,TRBJ1-2,TRBV6-2/TRBV6-3
TGTGCCAGCAGCAAAGCGAGACAGGGGGGCCCCCCTTTGGGCACTGAAGCTTTCTTT,CASSKARQGGPPLGTEAFF,.,few,TRBJ1-1,TRBV21-1
TGTGCCAGCAGCTCCGGGACAGGGAGGGACACTGAAGCTTTCTTT,CASSSGTGRDTEAFF,TRBD1,many,TRBJ1-1,TRBV5-4
TGTGCCTGCCGCTCATGGACAGCGAACACCGGGGAGCTGTTTTTT,CACRSWTANTGELFF,.,few,TRBJ2-2,TRBV30
TGTGCCAGCAGCACGACAGGGGGGAATGAAAAACTGTTTTTT,CASSTTGGNEKLFF,TRBD1,few,TRBJ1-4,TRBV3-1
TGTGCCAGCAGCTTATTGCCGATCTCCGGGGAGCTGTTTTTT,CASSLLPISGELFF,.,few,TRBJ2-2,TRBV7-8
TGTGCCAGTAGCGCGGGACATCCTTCTCTCGACGCTTTT,CASSAGHPSLDAF,.,many,TRBJ1-3,TRBV19
TGTGCCAGCAGCCTGGGGGGACAGGTGGCCTACAATGAGCAGTTCTTC,CASSLGGQVAYNEQFF,TRBD1,many,TRBJ2-1,TRBV3-1
TGTGTCAGTGCCGATGACGGAATTAGCACAGATACGCAGTATTTT,CVSADDGISTDTQYF,.,few,TRBJ2-3,TRBV19
TGCAGTGCTGGAGGGAATGAGCAGTTCTTC,CSAGGNEQFF,.,many,TRBJ2-1,TRBV20-1
TGTGCCAGCAGTTTAGCCGGAGCCCATAACTATGGCTACACCTTC,CASSLAGAHNYGYTF,.,many,TRBJ1-2,TRBV12-3/TRBV12-4
TGTGCCAGCAGTGAAGGGCCAGATACGCAGTATTTT,CASSEGPDTQYF,.,many,TRBJ2-3,TRBV2
TGTGCCAGCAGTGATTCGGGAAGGGCTTTCCAAGAGACCCAGTACTTC,CASSDSGRAFQETQYF,.,.,TRBJ2-5,TRBV6-1
TGCGCCAGCAGCTTCTTTGCCGGGACTACCAGCACAGATACGCAGTATTTT,CASSFFAGTTSTDTQYF,TRBD2,many,TRBJ2-3,TRBV5-1
TGTGCCAGCAGCCAGAGACTACGGGTCGATGAGCAGTTCTTC,CASSQRLRVDEQFF,.,many,TRBJ2-1,TRBV14
TGTGCCAGCAGCGTAACAGGGACCGGTGAAAAACTGTTTTTT,CASSVTGTGEKLFF,.,many,TRBJ1-4,TRBV7-9
TGTGCCAGCAGCCAACAGGGTTCTAATGAAAAACTGTTTTTT,CASSQQGSNEKLFF,.,many,TRBJ1-4,TRBV7-6
TGTGCCAGCAGCTCGTCACCCCCCGGGACTAGCACAGATACGCAGTATTTT,CASSSSPPGTSTDTQYF,.,many,TRBJ2-3,TRBV5-5
TGTGCCTGGAGTGTCGACAGTTGGGGATCAGAGACCCAGTACTTC,CAWSVDSWGSETQYF,.,many,TRBJ2-5,TRBV30
TGTGCCAGCAGTGAGACGGGCAGGGGATGGGGGCAAGAGACCCAGTACTTC,CASSETGRGWGQETQYF,.,many,TRBJ2-5,TRBV25-1
TGTGCCAGCAGTTATCGGTACAGATCTAGCACAGATACGCAGTATTTT,CASSYRYRSSTDTQYF,.,many,TRBJ2-3,TRBV28
TGTGCCAGCAGCCACCGGGACAGGGGTGGCTACACCTTC,CASSHRDRGGYTF,TRBD1,many,TRBJ1-2,TRBV3-1
TGCGCCAGCAGCTCGGACAGGGAGACCCAGTACTTC,CASSSDRETQYF,TRBD1,many,TRBJ2-5,TRBV5-1
TGTGCCATCAGTGAGTCGGGGAGAATCTCTGGAAACACCATATATTTT,CAISESGRISGNTIYF,.,many,TRBJ1-3,TRBV10-3
TGTGCTAGTGGTTTGGTACCCTATCCAGGGGAGCTGTTTTTT,CASGLVPYPGELFF,.,.,TRBJ2-2,TRBV12-5
TGTGCCAGCAGCGGAGGGGATAGCGGGGGCCCAGATACGCAGTATTTT,CASSGGDSGGPDTQYF,TRBD2,many,TRBJ2-3,TRBV9
TGTGCCAGTCGGGTGGGACAGCTCACAGATACGCAGTATTTT,CASRVGQLTDTQYF,TRBD1,many,TRBJ2-3,TRBV2
TGTGCCAGCATCATGGGAGCGGACACTGAAGCTTTCTTT,CASIMGADTEAFF,.,.,TRBJ1-1,TRBV5-5
TGCGCCAGCAGTGAGTCGGGGACAGGGGGCAAAGCTTTCTTT,CASSESGTGGKAFF,TRBD1,medium-sized,TRBJ1-1,TRBV10-1
TGTGCCAGCTCACCACGGATCTCACGGGGGACTTTCTCAAGGGACACTGAAGCTTTCTTT,CASSPRISRGTFSRDTEAFF,.,many,TRBJ1-1,TRBV18
TGTGCCAGCAGGGAAGCGGGGGGCTCCTACAATGAGCAGTTCTTC,CASREAGGSYNEQFF,TRBD2,many,TRBJ2-1,TRBV7-2
TGTGCCAGCAGTGGCCAAGTGCAGGGTGTTGGCAATCAGCCCCAGCATTTT,CASSGQVQGVGNQPQHF,.,many,TRBJ1-5,TRBV6-1
TGTGCCAGCAGCCAGGGGCGAAGCTCGAACACCGGGGAGCTGTTTTTT,CASSQGRSSNTGELFF,.,many,TRBJ2-2,TRBV12-3/TRBV12-4
TGCGCCAGCAGTTCCGGGACATTGAACACTGAAGCTTTCTTT,CASSSGTLNTEAFF,.,few,TRBJ1-1,TRBV4-1
TGTGCCAGCAGTGATCGGGCAGGGCCAAGCAATCAGCCCCAGCATTTT,CASSDRAGPSNQPQHF,.,many,TRBJ1-5,TRBV2
TGTGCCATCAGTGAGTCCCAACTTACTAGCGCTGAGCAGTTCTTC,CAISESQLTSAEQFF,TRBD2,medium-sized,TRBJ2-1,TRBV10-3
TGTGCCTGGAGTGTACGGGCCCAGAACACTGAAGCTTTCTTT,CAWSVRAQNTEAFF,.,many,TRBJ1-1,TRBV30
TGCGCCAGCAGCCAGGGACTAGCGGATTACTCCTACAATGAGCAGTTCTTC,CASSQGLADYSYNEQFF,TRBD2,many,TRBJ2-1,TRBV5-1